These T cell receptor beta chains were read from a single sample in a study of blood T cells in healthy people across ages. From the 5' RACE reads, TCRdb called clonotypes with MiXCR, one entry per CDR3 protein. Among fewer than 700,000 distinct CDR3 sequences, around 41% were seen once, and the ten largest hold around 30%. The sample comprised blood. These receptors originate from a man at least 80 years old in good health. Both conserved end residues are part of each CDR3. Each record gives: clone size, V gene, D gene, J gene, CDR3 length, CDR3 DNA, CDR3 protein. The D gene is left open where the match is weak. The listing skips clone size in some rows; elsewhere it reads once, few, many or a size class.

size: NA
V: TRBV18
D: NA
J: TRBJ1-1
length: 14
DNA: TGTGCCAGCCCCGTGGGTCAGAGGGGCACTGAAGCTTTCTTT
CDR3: CASPVGQRGTEAFF

size: NA
V: TRBV7-3
D: NA
J: TRBJ2-1
length: 13
DNA: TGTGCCAGCAGCTTACCCCCGTCCCCGGTGGTGTTCTTC
CDR3: CASSLPPSPVVFF

size: NA
V: TRBV6-1
D: TRBD1
J: TRBJ2-1
length: 12
DNA: TGTGCCAGCACCGGGACAGGGGATGAGCAGTTCTTC
CDR3: CASTGTGDEQFF

size: NA
V: TRBV4-3
D: NA
J: TRBJ2-5
length: 14
DNA: TGCGCCAGCAGCCAAGACGAGAGGGGGTTTGAGCAGTACTTC
CDR3: CASSQDERGFEQYF

size: few
V: TRBV15
D: NA
J: TRBJ2-7
length: 15
DNA: TGTGCCACCAGCAGTCCAAGGGCTAGCCCGTACGAGCAGTACTTC
CDR3: CATSSPRASPYEQYF

size: many
V: TRBV29-1
D: TRBD1
J: TRBJ2-1
length: 16
DNA: TGCAGCGTTGAAGAGCCTCAGGGGGCCTCCTACAATGAGCAGTTCTTC
CDR3: CSVEEPQGASYNEQFF

size: NA
V: TRBV24-1
D: NA
J: TRBJ2-2
length: 13
DNA: TGTGCCACCAGTGGAGGGGATGGCGGGGAGCTGTTTTTT
CDR3: CATSGGDGGELFF

size: many
V: TRBV6-5
D: NA
J: TRBJ2-5
length: 16
DNA: TGTGCCAGCAGCAAGGGAGGCCTCGTTTACCAAGAGACCCAGTACTTC
CDR3: CASSKGGLVYQETQYF

size: NA
V: TRBV6-5
D: TRBD2
J: TRBJ2-1
length: 15
DNA: TGTGCCAGCAGCCAGACCAGGCTAGCGGGAGATGAGCAGTTCTTC
CDR3: CASSQTRLAGDEQFF

size: once
V: TRBV7-2
D: TRBD1
J: TRBJ1-2
length: 15
DNA: TGTGCCAGCAGCTTAGGATTTAGGGGGCCTCGCGGCTACACCTTC
CDR3: CASSLGFRGPRGYTF

size: NA
V: TRBV20-1
D: NA
J: TRBJ2-7
length: 13
DNA: TGCAGTGCTAGCCCAGGGCCGTCCTACGAGCAGTACTTC
CDR3: CSASPGPSYEQYF

size: few
V: TRBV20-1
D: NA
J: TRBJ2-5
length: 15
DNA: TGCAGTGCTAGAGATCGACACAAGTTGTCCGAGACCCAGTACTTC
CDR3: CSARDRHKLSETQYF

size: NA
V: TRBV6-6
D: NA
J: TRBJ2-6
length: 15
DNA: TGTGCCAGCACCCCCAGCGGCTCTGGGGCCAACGTCCTGACTTTC
CDR3: CASTPSGSGANVLTF

size: few
V: TRBV11-2
D: TRBD1
J: TRBJ2-7
length: 13
DNA: TGTGCCAGCAGCAAGACAGGGGATCACGAGCAGTACTTC
CDR3: CASSKTGDHEQYF

size: few
V: TRBV7-2
D: NA
J: TRBJ1-2
length: 17
DNA: TGTGCCAGCAGCTTTGTCCCCGTTGGCACCTCTAACTATGGCTACACCTTC
CDR3: CASSFVPVGTSNYGYTF